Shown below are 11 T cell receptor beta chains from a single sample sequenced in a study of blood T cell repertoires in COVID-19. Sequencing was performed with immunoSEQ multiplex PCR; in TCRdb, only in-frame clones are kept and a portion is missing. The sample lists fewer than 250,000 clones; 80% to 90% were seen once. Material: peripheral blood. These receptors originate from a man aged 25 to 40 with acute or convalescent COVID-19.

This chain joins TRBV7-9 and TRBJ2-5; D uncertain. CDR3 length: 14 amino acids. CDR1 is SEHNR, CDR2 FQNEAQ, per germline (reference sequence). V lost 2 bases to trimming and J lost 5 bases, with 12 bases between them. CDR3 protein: CASSLISAQETQYF. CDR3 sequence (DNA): TGTGCCAGCAGCTTAATCTCCGCCCAGGAGACCCAGTACTTC.

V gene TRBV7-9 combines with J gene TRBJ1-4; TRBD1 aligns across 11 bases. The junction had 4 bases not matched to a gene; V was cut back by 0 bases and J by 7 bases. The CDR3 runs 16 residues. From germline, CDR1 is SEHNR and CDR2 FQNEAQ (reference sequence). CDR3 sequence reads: CASSLATGTGGEKLFF. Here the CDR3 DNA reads TGTGCCAGCAGCTTAGCCACCGGGACAGGGGGTGAAAAACTGTTTTTT.

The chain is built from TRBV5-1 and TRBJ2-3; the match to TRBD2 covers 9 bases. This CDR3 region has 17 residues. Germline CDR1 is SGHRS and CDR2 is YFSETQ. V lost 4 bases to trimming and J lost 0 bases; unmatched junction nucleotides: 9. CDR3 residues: CASSARLAVPSTDTQYF. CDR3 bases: TGCGCCAGCAGCGCTCGACTAGCGGTCCCTAGCACAGATACGCAGTATTTT.

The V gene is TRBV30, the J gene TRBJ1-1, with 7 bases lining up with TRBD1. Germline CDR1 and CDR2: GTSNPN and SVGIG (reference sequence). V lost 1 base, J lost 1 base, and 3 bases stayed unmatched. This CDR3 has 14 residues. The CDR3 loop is CAWSAGQANTEAFF. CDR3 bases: TGTGCCTGGAGTGCCGGACAGGCGAACACTGAAGCTTTCTTT. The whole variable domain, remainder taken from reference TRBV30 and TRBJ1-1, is SQTIHQWPATLVQPVGSPLSLECTVEGTSNPNLYWYRQAAGRGLQLLFYSVGIGQISSEVPQNLSASRPQDRQFILSSKKLLLSDSGFYLCAWSAGQANTEAFFGQGTRLTVV.

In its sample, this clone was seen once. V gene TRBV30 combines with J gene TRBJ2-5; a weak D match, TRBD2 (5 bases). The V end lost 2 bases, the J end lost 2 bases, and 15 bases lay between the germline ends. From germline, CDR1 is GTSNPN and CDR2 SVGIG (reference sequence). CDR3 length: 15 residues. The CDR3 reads CAWSTTVSGQETQYF. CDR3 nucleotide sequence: TGTGCCTGGAGTACAACAGTCTCGGGGCAAGAGACCCAGTACTTC.

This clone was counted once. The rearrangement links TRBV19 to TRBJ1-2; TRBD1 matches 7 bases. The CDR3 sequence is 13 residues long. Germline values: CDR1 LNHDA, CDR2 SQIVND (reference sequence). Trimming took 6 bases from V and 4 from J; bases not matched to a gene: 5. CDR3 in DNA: TGTGCCAGTAGGGCAGGGGGGACCTATGGCTACACCTTC. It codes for CASRAGGTYGYTF. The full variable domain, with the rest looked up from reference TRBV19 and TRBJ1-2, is DGGITQSPKYLFRKEGQNVTLSCEQNLNHDAMYWYRQDPGQGLRLIYYSQIVNDFQKGDIAEGYSVSREKKESFPLTVTSAQKNPTAFYLCASRAGGTYGYTFGSGTRLTVV.

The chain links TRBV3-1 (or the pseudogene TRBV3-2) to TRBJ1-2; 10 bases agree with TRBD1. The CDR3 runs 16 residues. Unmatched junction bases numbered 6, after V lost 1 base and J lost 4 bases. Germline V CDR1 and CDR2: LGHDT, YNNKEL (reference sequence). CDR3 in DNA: TGTGCCAGCAGCCAAGCCGGGACAGGGGCCTCCTATGGCTACACCTTC. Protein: CASSQAGTGASYGYTF.

The CDR3 DNA reads as TGTGCCAGCAGTGGTCAGACGATGGGACAGGGGATGGGAGGCTACACCTTC. Amino acid sequence: CASSGQTMGQGMGGYTF. The V gene is TRBV25-1, the J gene TRBJ1-2; 10 bases match TRBD1. The CDR3 loop spans 17 amino acids. Germline trimming cut 4 bases from V and 8 bases from J; bases unmatched to any gene: 16. Germline CDR1 reads MGHDK; CDR2 reads SYGVNS.

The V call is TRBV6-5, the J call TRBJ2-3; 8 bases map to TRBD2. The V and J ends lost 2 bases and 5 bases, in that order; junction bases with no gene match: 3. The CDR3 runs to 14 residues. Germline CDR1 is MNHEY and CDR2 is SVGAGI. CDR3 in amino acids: CASSYRAGGDTQYF. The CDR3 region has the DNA TGTGCCAGCAGTTACAGGGCGGGGGGAGATACGCAGTATTTT.

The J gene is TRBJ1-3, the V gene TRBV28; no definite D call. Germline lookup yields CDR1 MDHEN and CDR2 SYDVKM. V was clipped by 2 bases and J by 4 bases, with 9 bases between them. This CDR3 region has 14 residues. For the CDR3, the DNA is TGTGCCAGCAGTTTAATTCGGTCCGGAAACACCATATATTTT. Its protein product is CASSLIRSGNTIYF.

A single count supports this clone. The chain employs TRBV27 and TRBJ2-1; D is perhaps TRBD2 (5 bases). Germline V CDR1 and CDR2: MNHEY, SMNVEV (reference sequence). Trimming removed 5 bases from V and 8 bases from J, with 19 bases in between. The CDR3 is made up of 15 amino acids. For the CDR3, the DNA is TGTGCCAGCAGTATTCTCCGGGAAAACTGGGATGAGCAGTTCTTC. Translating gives CASSILRENWDEQFF.